Sequencing of this T cell receptor (beta chain) was carried out in a study of blood T cell repertoires in COVID-19. CDR1 is KGHSH and CDR2 is LQKENI in the germline V gene. The CDR3 runs 14 residues. J lost 2 bases, V lost 5 bases, and 5 bases had no gene match. Profiling relied on immunoSEQ multiplex PCR, and the TCRdb table lists in-frame clones only, not all of them. The sample holds about 280,000 clones, 87% seen once. Sequenced input: PBMCs or T cells enriched from blood (not recorded which). This sequence originates from a woman aged 40-49 years who had recovered from COVID-19. The rearrangement joins TRBV18 to TRBJ2-5; TRBD1 aligns across 7 bases. The CDR3 coding sequence is TGTGCCAGCTCAAAGACAGGGCAACAAGAGACCCAGTACTTC. Amino acid sequence: CASSKTGQQETQYF.